The 26 T cell receptor beta chains listed next were all sequenced from one sample in a study of PD-L1 blockade in urothelial cancer. Assay used: immunoSEQ multiplex PCR; TCRdb lists only in-frame clones, some missing. The table records approximately 48,000 clones, approximately 86% of them present only once. Here the sequenced sample was PBMCs, taken around atezolizumab (anti-PD-L1) treatment. The receptors were sampled from a man aged 55 to 70 with urothelial cancer.

This CDR3 is CASSYGGLSEQFF. The CDR3 nucleotides read TGTGCCAGCAGCTATGGCGGCCTATCCGAGCAGTTCTTC. V is TRBV9 and J is TRBJ2-1, with D uncertain. With 4 bases removed from V and 10 bases from J, the gap between germline ends came to 15 bases. Germline CDR1 is SGDLS and CDR2 is YYNGEE. The CDR3 is 13 residues long.

The J gene is TRBJ1-1, the V gene TRBV6-5, with D maybe TRBD1 (5 bases). CDR3 length equals 15 residues. Germline V gene data show CDR1 as MNHEY and CDR2 as SVGAGI. With 6 bases removed from V and 4 bases from J, the gap between germline ends came to 18 bases. The CDR3 sequence: CASRASGLGLTEAFF. CDR3 nucleotides: TGTGCCAGCAGGGCTTCTGGGTTGGGGCTCACTGAAGCTTTCTTT.

The rearrangement uses TRBV9 and TRBJ1-5; maybe TRBD1 (5 bases). Germline values: CDR1 SGDLS, CDR2 YYNGEE. The CDR3 length is 14 residues. With 0 bases removed from V and 12 bases from J, the gap between germline ends came to 16 bases. CDR3 in amino acids: CASSVEEARGVQHF. The CDR3 nucleotides read TGTGCCAGCAGCGTAGAAGAGGCAAGGGGTGTCCAGCATTTT.

The chain joins TRBV7-3 to TRBJ1-1; TRBD1 might be the D (5 bases). Trimming left V 3 bases short and J 2 bases short, with 7 bases between. The germline V gene has CDR1 SGHTA and CDR2 FQGTGA. This CDR3 is 13 amino acids long. CDR3: CASSFRGNTEAFF. In DNA form, the CDR3 reads TGTGCCAGCAGCTTTAGGGGTAACACTGAAGCTTTCTTT. The entire variable domain, with the rest obtained from reference TRBV7-3 and TRBJ1-1, is as follows: GAGVSQTPSNKVTEKGKYVELRCDPISGHTALYWYRQSLGQGPEFLIYFQGTGAADDSGLPNDRFFAVRPEGSVSTLKIQRTERGDSAVYLCASSFRGNTEAFFGQGTRLTVV.

This clone is a singleton in its sample. V gene TRBV5-1 combines with J gene TRBJ2-6, with TRBD1 matching over 10 bases. The V gene's germline CDR1 is SGHRS and CDR2 YFSETQ. The CDR3 has 20 amino acids. V shed 0 bases, J shed 2 bases, and the junction held 11 bases outside the gene matches. The CDR3 nucleotides read TGCGCCAGCAGCTTGGACATGGGGGGGACAGGGGTCCCTGGGGCCAACGTCCTGACTTTC. This codes for CASSLDMGGTGVPGANVLTF.

This chain connects TRBV5-8 to TRBJ2-1; 12 nucleotides match TRBD2. The CDR3 extends over 17 amino acids. V gave up 3 bases and J gave up 8 bases; unmatched junction bases: 12. CDR1 and CDR2 (germline): SGHTS, YDEGEE. DNA of the CDR3: TGTGCCAGCAGCTACCTCCGCCTGACTAGCGGGAGTGATGAGCAGTTCTTC. Protein sequence: CASSYLRLTSGSDEQFF.

The chain carries TRBV6-5 and TRBJ2-1, with TRBD2 matching 8 bases. V lost 10 bases and J lost 7; bases outside the gene matches: 9. Germline lookup yields CDR1 MNHEY and CDR2 SVGAGI. The CDR3 runs 13 residues. The chain's CDR3 is CATLQAGVNEQFF. The CDR3 DNA reads as TGTGCCACCCTACAAGCGGGAGTTAATGAGCAGTTCTTC.

The rearrangement joins TRBV2 to TRBJ1-1; D unresolved. Trimming removed 5 bases at V and 0 bases at J, with 7 bases between. Germline V gene data show CDR1 as SNHLY and CDR2 as FYNNEI. CDR3 length: 13 residues. The chain's CDR3 is CASSRDLNTEAFF. The DNA of the CDR3 is TGTGCCAGCAGTCGGGATCTGAACACTGAAGCTTTCTTT. Full variable domain (remainder filled in from reference TRBV2 and TRBJ1-1): EPEVTQTPSHQVTQMGQEVILRCVPISNHLYFYWYRQILGQKVEFLVSFYNNEISEKSEIFDDQFSVERPDGSNFTLKIRSTKLEDSAMYFCASSRDLNTEAFFGQGTRLTVV.

The CDR3, as DNA: TGTGCCAGCAGTGAACGGGCGGGGGCGAACTACGAGCAGTACTTC. It specifies CASSERAGANYEQYF. The chain couples TRBV6-1 to TRBJ2-7, with D possibly matching TRBD2 (7 bases). This CDR3 is built from 15 residues. V was shortened by 2 bases and J by 3 bases, with 14 bases between the two germline ends. Looked up from germline, CDR1 is MNHNS and CDR2 is SASEGT.

The rearrangement uses TRBV27 and TRBJ1-3; 7 bases align to TRBD1. The germline V gene has CDR1 MNHEY and CDR2 SMNVEV (reference sequence). This CDR3 has 16 amino acids. V was clipped by 3 bases and J by 2 bases; unmatched bases: 7. This chain's CDR3 is CASSLQGGVAGNTIYF. The CDR3 coding sequence is TGTGCCAGCAGTTTGCAGGGGGGAGTAGCTGGAAACACCATATATTTT.

V and J are TRBV5-1 and TRBJ1-1; D may be TRBD1 (6 bases). Deletions cut 4 bases from V and 0 bases from J, with 13 bases between. The V gene's germline CDR1 is SGHRS and CDR2 YFSETQ. The CDR3 spans 15 residues. Here the CDR3 DNA reads TGCGCCAGCAGCCCCAGGACAGCCATGAACACTGAAGCTTTCTTT. Encoded protein: CASSPRTAMNTEAFF. Complete variable domain (other parts from reference TRBV5-1 and TRBJ1-1): KAGVTQTPRYLIKTRGQQVTLSCSPISGHRSVSWYQQTPGQGLQFLFEYFSETQRNKGNFPGRFSGRQFSNSRSEMNVSTLELGDSALYLCASSPRTAMNTEAFFGQGTRLTVV.

This chain connects TRBV30 to TRBJ2-1, with a weak D call TRBD2 (7 bases). V was trimmed by 0 bases and J by 12 bases, leaving 15 bases between them. Germline V lookup: CDR1 GTSNPN, CDR2 SVGIG (reference sequence). The CDR3 is 13 amino acids. The CDR3 sequence is CAWSVGGSGGQFF. The CDR3 bases are TGTGCCTGGAGTGTAGGGGGGTCGGGGGGGCAGTTCTTC.

The V and J genes are TRBV4-3 and TRBJ1-4; maybe TRBD1 (5 bases). CDR3 length: 15 residues. Germline V gene lookup returns CDR1 LGHNA and CDR2 YSLEER. V lost 8 bases, J lost 1 base, and 14 bases lay in between. CDR3 bases: TGCGCCAGCTCCGCTTGGGGGGGAACTAATGAAAAACTGTTTTTT. It encodes CASSAWGGTNEKLFF.

V and J are TRBV4-3 and TRBJ2-2, with TRBD2 matching over 8 bases. This CDR3 region has 15 residues. Germline V gene lookup returns CDR1 LGHNA and CDR2 YSLEER. With V trimmed by 0 bases and J by 6 bases, 3 bases remained unmatched. CDR3 residues: CASSQDGRGPGELFF. CDR3 DNA sequence: TGCGCCAGCAGCCAAGACGGGAGGGGTCCCGGGGAGCTGTTTTTT.

V and J are TRBV6-1 and TRBJ1-2; weak D call: TRBD1 (6 bases). CDR3 length: 14 amino acids. Trimming pared 3 bases from V and 4 bases from J, leaving 12 bases between. Germline assignment: CDR1 MNHNS and CDR2 SASEGT. CDR3 loop: CASSDQQGSYGYTF. The CDR3 DNA reads TGTGCCAGCAGTGACCAACAGGGCTCCTATGGCTACACCTTC.

The chain recombines TRBV7-9 with TRBJ2-2, with D tentatively TRBD2 (5 bases). V was pared by 7 bases and J by 0 bases, with 18 bases between. From germline, CDR1 is SEHNR and CDR2 FQNEAQ (reference sequence). The CDR3 spans 17 residues. CDR3 nucleotides: TGTGCCAGCACCCGAAGGGCGGACTCACCGAACACCGGGGAGCTGTTTTTT. Translation gives CASTRRADSPNTGELFF.

This clone was observed a handful of times. This chain joins TRBV5-1 and TRBJ1-5, with TRBD1 matching over 9 bases. With 3 bases clipped from V and 7 bases from J, the junction kept 2 bases outside the gene matches. In germline, CDR1 is SGHRS, CDR2 YFSETQ. The CDR3 totals 13 residues. In nucleotides, the CDR3 is TGCGCCAGCAGCTGGACAGGGGACCAGCCCCAGCATTTT. It codes for CASSWTGDQPQHF. Variable domain in full (rest from reference TRBV5-1 and TRBJ1-5): KAGVTQTPRYLIKTRGQQVTLSCSPISGHRSVSWYQQTPGQGLQFLFEYFSETQRNKGNFPGRFSGRQFSNSRSEMNVSTLELGDSALYLCASSWTGDQPQHFGDGTRLSIL.

CDR3 bases: TGTGCCAGCAGTGATGGTGCCAGGGTGAGCACCGGGGAGCTGTTTTTT. Its translation is CASSDGARVSTGELFF. This sequence joins TRBV2 and TRBJ2-2, with a tentative D call TRBD1 (5 bases). This CDR3 has 16 amino acids. Trimming cost V 3 bases and J 4 bases, with 15 bases left between them. Germline CDR1 is SNHLY and CDR2 is FYNNEI.

This chain uses TRBV6-1 with TRBJ2-7; 7 positions match TRBD2. CDR3 size: 14 residues. Germline lookup yields CDR1 MNHNS and CDR2 SASEGT. The ends lost 7 bases at V and 2 bases at J; junction bases unmatched: 8. The CDR3 loop is CASIAVGGAYEQYF. CDR3 coding DNA: TGTGCCAGCATCGCCGTGGGGGGGGCCTACGAGCAGTACTTC.

The chain uses TRBV5-1 and TRBJ1-1; 7 bases map to TRBD1. CDR3 length equals 14 residues. CDR1 is SGHRS and CDR2 is YFSETQ in the germline V gene. The ends lost 5 bases at V and 8 bases at J; junction bases unmatched: 12. CDR3 residues: CASRSDRLDIEAFF. CDR3 coding DNA: TGCGCCAGCAGATCGGACAGGCTAGACATAGAAGCTTTCTTT.

The chain combines TRBV7-3 with TRBJ1-4; a possible D gene is TRBD1 (6 bases). The CDR3 length is 15 residues. V was trimmed by 3 bases and J by 7 bases, leaving 15 bases between them. Germline CDR1 reads SGHTA; CDR2 reads FQGTGA. CDR3 sequence reads: CASSFSGGGGEKLFF. CDR3 sequence (DNA): TGTGCCAGCAGCTTCAGTGGGGGAGGGGGTGAAAAACTGTTTTTT. Looking up the rest from reference TRBV7-3 and TRBJ1-4 gives the full variable domain: GAGVSQTPSNKVTEKGKYVELRCDPISGHTALYWYRQSLGQGPEFLIYFQGTGAADDSGLPNDRFFAVRPEGSVSTLKIQRTERGDSAVYLCASSFSGGGGEKLFFGSGTQLSVL.

This sequence joins TRBV28 and TRBJ2-7; tentatively, D is TRBD2 (5 bases). The CDR3 is made up of 12 amino acids. The V gene lost 6 bases and the J gene lost 3 bases, with 9 bases spanning the gap. Germline V gene sequence: CDR1 MDHEN, CDR2 SYDVKM. In nucleotides, the CDR3 is TGTGCCAGCAGGGGAGATAGCTACGAGCAGTACTTC. It yields the protein CASRGDSYEQYF.

The gene calls are TRBV5-1 and TRBJ1-2; D gene uncertain. The germline CDR1 and CDR2 sequences are SGHRS and YFSETQ. The V gene lost 2 bases and the J gene lost 8 bases, with 19 bases spanning the gap. The CDR3 extends over 15 amino acids. The DNA for the CDR3 is TGCGCCAGCAGCTTTTTACCGGGAACTATACAAGGCTACACCTTC. This codes for CASSFLPGTIQGYTF.

CDR3 in amino acids: CASSDFTVWAFF. DNA for the CDR3: TGTGCCAGCAGTGATTTTACAGTTTGGGCTTTCTTT. The V and J genes are TRBV6-1 and TRBJ1-1; D call uncertain. Germline V lookup: CDR1 MNHNS, CDR2 SASEGT. This CDR3 comprises 12 residues. Trimming stripped 3 bases from V and 11 bases from J, with 13 bases between.

The chain is built from TRBV5-1 and TRBJ1-2; 9 bases line up with TRBD1. V shed 0 bases and J 7 bases; nucleotides not matched to a gene: 7. CDR1 is SGHRS, CDR2 YFSETQ, per germline. The length of the CDR3 is 15 residues. The CDR3 sequence: CASSLAGTGTGGYTF. Here the CDR3 DNA reads TGCGCCAGCAGCTTGGCCGGGACAGGGACCGGTGGCTACACCTTC.

The chain recombines TRBV2 with TRBJ2-7; D gene unclear. The CDR3 is 12 amino acids. CDR1 SNHLY and CDR2 FYNNEI come from the germline V gene. V shed 7 bases and J shed 5 bases, with 12 bases lying between them. CDR3 sequence reads: CASTSRVDEQYF. The DNA of the CDR3 is TGTGCCAGCACGAGCCGGGTTGACGAGCAGTACTTC.